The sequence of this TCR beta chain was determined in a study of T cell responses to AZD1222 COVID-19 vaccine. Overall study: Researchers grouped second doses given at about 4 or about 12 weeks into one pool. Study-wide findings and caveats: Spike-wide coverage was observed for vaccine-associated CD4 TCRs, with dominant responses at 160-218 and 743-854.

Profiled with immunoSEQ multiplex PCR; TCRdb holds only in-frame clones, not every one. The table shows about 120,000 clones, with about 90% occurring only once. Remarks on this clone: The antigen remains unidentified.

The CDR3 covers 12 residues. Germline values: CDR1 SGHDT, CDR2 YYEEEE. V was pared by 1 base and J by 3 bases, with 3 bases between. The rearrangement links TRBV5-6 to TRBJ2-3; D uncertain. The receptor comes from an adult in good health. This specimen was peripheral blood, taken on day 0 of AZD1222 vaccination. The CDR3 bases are TGTGCCAGCAGCTTGCATACAGATACGCAGTATTTT. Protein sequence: CASSLHTDTQYF.